This T cell receptor (beta chain) comes out of a study of blood T cell repertoires in COVID-19. For the study at large: PBMCs, B-cell-depleted T cells, or T cells provided the cDNA or gDNA that made up the material.

The method was immunoSEQ multiplex PCR; TCRdb's version includes in-frame clones alone and lacks a portion of them. Here the sample spans roughly 230,000 clones, just under 85% being singletons. This sequence was found in a man over 45 with acute or convalescent COVID-19. Sequenced material: peripheral blood.

Here the CDR3 DNA reads TGTGCCAGCAAGCAGGGGGCTAGCACAGATACGCAGTATTTT. It translates to CASKQGASTDTQYF. This chain joins TRBV27 and TRBJ2-3; the match to TRBD1 covers 8 bases. The CDR3 length is 14 residues. Germline V gene sequence: CDR1 MNHEY, CDR2 SMNVEV (reference sequence). V gave up 7 bases and J gave up 0 bases; unmatched junction bases: 3.